The clone carrying this TCR beta chain has just one count. The data were taken from a study of blood T cell repertoires in COVID-19. Study overall: T cells, B-cell-depleted T cells, or PBMCs supplied cDNA or gDNA.

Method: immunoSEQ multiplex PCR; TCRdb's copy keeps in-frame clones and lacks some. The sample consists of 200,000 to 300,000 clones, 85% of them appearing once. The CDR3 has 16 residues. Per the germline V gene, CDR1 is LGHDT and CDR2 is YNNKEL (reference sequence). J was trimmed by 5 bases and V by 4 bases; bases with no gene match: 9. V usage is TRBV3-1 (or the pseudogene TRBV3-2) and J usage is TRBJ1-1; 11 bases fit TRBD1. The material sequenced was peripheral blood. The clonotype originates from a woman in her sixties or seventies with active or convalescent COVID-19. This CDR3 is CASSRDRGFFGTEAFF. DNA for the CDR3: TGTGCCAGCAGCCGGGACAGGGGGTTCTTCGGGACTGAAGCTTTCTTT.